This T cell receptor (beta chain) came from a study of blood T cell repertoires in COVID-19. Study at large: T cells, B-cell-depleted T cells, or PBMCs provided the cDNA or gDNA that served as material.

The J segment lost 3 bases and the V segment lost 6 bases, leaving 14 bases of the junction unmatched. This CDR3 spans 17 amino acids. Germline values: CDR1 KGHSH, CDR2 LQKENI. Sequencing was performed with immunoSEQ multiplex PCR; in TCRdb, only in-frame clones are kept and a portion is missing. In the table there are about 54,000 clones, 90% of which are singletons. The source is a woman between 40 and 55 years old with active COVID-19. Sequencing used peripheral blood. The chain has TRBV18 and TRBJ2-4; 7 nucleotides match TRBD1. The CDR3 region is CASSRPPGGLGKNIQYF. In nucleotides, the CDR3 is TGTGCCAGCTCTAGGCCCCCAGGGGGTTTAGGCAAAAACATTCAGTACTTC.